This T cell receptor (beta chain) was sequenced for a study of T cell responses to AZD1222 COVID-19 vaccine. Study conclusions and caveats: Elevations in Spike-specific TCR breadth and depth followed administration of two AZD1222 doses. Most donors were white British and more were female, and clonal diversity was possibly underestimated.

The method was immunoSEQ multiplex PCR; TCRdb's version includes in-frame clones alone and lacks a portion of them. The data contain under 200,000 clones, over 80% of them singletons. Germline V gene data show CDR1 as MNHGY and CDR2 as SAAAGT. V lost 7 bases, J lost 6 bases, and 9 bases lay in between. This CDR3 has 11 amino acids. A note on this clone: Its cognate antigen is unknown.

The sequence derives from an adult in good health. The gene calls are TRBV6-8 and TRBJ1-1; no clear D. The sample in question was peripheral blood, obtained on day 0 of AZD1222 vaccination. CDR3 sequence (DNA): TGTGCCAGCACCGACGTGTCTGAAGCTTTCTTT. It translates to CASTDVSEAFF.